The TCR beta chain under discussion was sequenced for a study of CD8 T cells in Susac syndrome. Germline lookup yields CDR1 MNHNS and CDR2 SASEGT. V lost 3 bases, J lost 5 bases, and 13 bases lay in between. The CDR3 has 15 residues. Sequencing of TCR beta, carried out with a high-throughput approach, was applied to CD8+ and CD4+ T cells from the blood. TEMRA cells were FACS-enriched, and CD8+ and CD4+ T cells were isolated negatively. This clonotype came up once. With random hexamers, reverse transcription was performed on about 0.5 to 1 ug of RNA. Multiplex immunoSEQ PCR targeted 54 Vbeta and 13 Jbeta TCR beta segments. TCRdb reanalysed the immunoSEQ multiplex PCR reads using MiXCR and keeps one entry per CDR3 protein. The table has about 60,000 distinct CDR3 sequences, roughly nine tenths seen once.

V usage is TRBV6-1 and J usage is TRBJ2-2, with D unclear. The clonotype originates from a human donor in good health. Sequencing used CD8+ T cells from PBMCs. The CDR3, as DNA: TGTGCCAGCAGTGAGGCTGGGGAAGGGACCGGGGAGCTGTTTTTT. Its translation is CASSEAGEGTGELFF.